The 19 T cell receptor beta chains below all came from one sample that was sequenced in a study of regulatory T cells in long-lasting Graves disease. Arm-PCR of CDR3 regions with iRepertoire HTBI primers generated TCR beta libraries. TCRdb called the multiplex PCR reads again in MiXCR, with one record for every CDR3 protein. The data show 700,000 or so distinct CDR3 sequences, approximately 31% seen once. Specified time point: persistent/refractory GD, antithyroid drugs over 5 years with positive TRAb. After RNA was extracted from PBMCs, the TCR library was made from it. The sequences come from peripheral blood mononuclear cells (PBMCs), collected when the disease was refractory, from a patient treated with antithyroid drugs. The source is a female donor with Graves disease.

CDR3 nucleotide sequence: TGTGCCAGCAGTTTAGCCCAGGGCGAGAGTCAGCCCCAGCATTTT. It encodes CASSLAQGESQPQHF. The V and J genes are TRBV12-3 or TRBV12-4 and TRBJ1-5; a possible D gene is TRBD1 (5 bases). This CDR3 comprises 15 residues. Between the trimmed V and J ends, which lost 0 bases and 6 bases, there was a span of 12 bases.

This clonotype showed up many times. The chain links TRBV29-1 to TRBJ2-7; D perhaps matches TRBD2 (6 bases). V lost 4 bases and J 0 bases, leaving 13 bases between the germline ends. The CDR3 extends over 14 amino acids. The germline gives CDR1 SQVTM, CDR2 ANQGSEA. The CDR3 region has the DNA TGCAGCGTTGCACGGGACTTGTACTCCTACGAGCAGTACTTC. It yields the protein CSVARDLYSYEQYF.

This CDR3 is CASSQGGQNYEQYF. Written as DNA, the CDR3 is TGTGCCAGCAGCCAAGGTGGGCAGAACTACGAGCAGTACTTC. The gene calls are TRBV3-1 and TRBJ2-7; D is undetermined. Germline values: CDR1 LGHDT, CDR2 YNNKEL (reference sequence). The CDR3 totals 14 residues. V lost 1 base, J lost 3 bases, and 10 bases lay in between.

This chain's CDR3 is CSTPDPSKQDEKLFF. Written as DNA, the CDR3 is TGCAGTACTCCGGACCCCTCGAAACAAGATGAAAAACTGTTTTTT. The rearrangement joins TRBV20-1 to TRBJ1-4; D gene unclear. Germline CDR1 and CDR2: DFQATT and SNEGSKA (reference sequence). The CDR3 is 15 amino acids. Trimming took 8 bases from V and 6 from J, leaving 22 bases between them.

The chain joins TRBV5-1 to TRBJ2-4, with D possibly TRBD1 on 6 matching bases. V gave up 2 bases and J gave up 9 bases, with 9 bases separating them. This CDR3 has 12 residues. Per the germline V gene, CDR1 is SGHRS and CDR2 is YFSETQ. CDR3 DNA sequence: TGCGCCAGCAGCTTTGAAGGGGGCATTCAGTACTTC. This encodes CASSFEGGIQYF.

The genes are TRBV3-1 and TRBJ1-1, with TRBD1 matching over 8 bases. There are 14 residues in the CDR3. The V gene's germline CDR1 is LGHDT and CDR2 YNNKEL (reference sequence). The V and J ends lost 6 bases and 4 bases, in that order; junction bases with no gene match: 7. The CDR3 loop is CASSHRQGFTEAFF. Written as DNA, the CDR3 is TGTGCCAGCAGTCATAGACAGGGGTTCACTGAAGCTTTCTTT.

J is TRBJ1-1 and V is TRBV5-6, with a possible D match to TRBD1 (6 bases). CDR1 SGHDT and CDR2 YYEEEE come from the germline V gene. The V gene lost 4 bases and the J gene lost 4 bases, with 23 bases spanning the gap. The CDR3 is made up of 17 amino acids. The CDR3 reads CASSRLYRVGSGTEAFF. The DNA of the CDR3 is TGTGCCAGCAGCCGATTATACAGGGTGGGATCGGGCACTGAAGCTTTCTTT.

At least ten counts were recorded for this clonotype. The J gene is TRBJ2-5, the V gene TRBV12-3 or TRBV12-4, with TRBD2 identical over 11 bases. This CDR3 is 16 amino acids long. Germline trimming cut 6 bases from V and 1 base from J; bases unmatched to any gene: 7. CDR3 region: CASSASGRTIQETQYF. The CDR3 region has the DNA TGTGCCAGCAGCGCTAGCGGGAGGACAATCCAAGAGACCCAGTACTTC.

The rearrangement joins TRBV12-5 to TRBJ1-1, with D tentatively TRBD1 (6 bases). The CDR3 loop spans 20 amino acids. The germline gives CDR1 LGHNT, CDR2 FRNRAP. Deletions cut 6 bases from V and 0 bases from J, with 29 bases between. CDR3 coding DNA: TGTGCTAGTGGCCAACAATCCAGGGGCTACAAGGGAAGGATGAACACTGAAGCTTTCTTT. It is translated as CASGQQSRGYKGRMNTEAFF.

This clonotype was picked up a small number of times. Because the CDR3's place on the DNA is in doubt, the DNA is left out and the CDR3 is given as listed by TCRdb. This sequence joins TRBV12-3 or TRBV12-4 and TRBJ2-5; the table's D call, TRBD1, was not checked against the DNA. The CDR3 totals 24 residues, both ends included. This chain's CDR3 is CASTNQTSMYLCASSYRVQETQYF.

A note on this clonotype: At one boundary the junction diverges from the germline segment, which might be a read error. The chain combines TRBV3-1 with TRBJ2-2; D might be TRBD2 (5 bases). The CDR3 is made up of 15 amino acids. The germline CDR1 and CDR2 sequences are LGHDT and YNNKEL (reference sequence). CDR3 amino acids: CASSQVSAYTGELLF. The DNA for the CDR3 is TGTGCCAGCAGCCAAGTGTCCGCATACACCGGGGAGCTGCTTTTT. Looking up the rest from reference TRBV3-1 and TRBJ2-2 gives the full variable domain: DTAVSQTPKYLVTQMGNDKSIKCEQNLGHDTMYWYKQDSKKFLKIMFSYNNKELIINETVPNRFSPKSPDKAHLNLHINSLELGDSAVYFCASSQVSAYTGELLFGEGSRLTVL.

As for this clonotype: A clone one base away is much larger, so this may be a read error. This chain joins TRBV2 and TRBJ2-2, with TRBD2 matching over 7 bases. Germline V gives CDR1 SNHLY, CDR2 FYNNEI. Unmatched junction bases numbered 0, after V lost 2 bases and J lost 0 bases. The CDR3 has 15 residues. The DNA for the CDR3 is TGTGCCAGCAGTGAACTAGCGGCGAACACCGGGGAGCTGTTTTTT. Its protein product is CASSELAANTGELFF.

The V call is TRBV5-1, the J call TRBJ1-1; TRBD1 might be the D (5 bases). With 0 bases removed from V and 5 bases from J, the gap between germline ends came to 14 bases. This CDR3 is built from 15 residues. CDR1 and CDR2 from the germline V gene are SGHRS and YFSETQ. The CDR3 is CASSLVRGPGTEAFF. Written as DNA, the CDR3 is TGCGCCAGCAGCTTGGTGAGGGGTCCGGGAACTGAAGCTTTCTTT.

The V gene is TRBV5-4, the J gene TRBJ2-7, with a weak D call TRBD2 (6 bases). V was pared by 2 bases and J by 5 bases, with 14 bases between. The CDR3 totals 14 residues. Per the germline V gene, CDR1 is SGHNT and CDR2 is YYREEE (reference sequence). The CDR3 nucleotides are TGTGCCAGCAGCTTCGGGGGAAAGATGAACGAGCAGTACTTC. This sequence encodes CASSFGGKMNEQYF.

This clonotype turned up a few times. This sequence joins TRBV27 and TRBJ1-1, with 10 bases lining up with TRBD1. Germline assignment: CDR1 MNHEY and CDR2 SMNVEV (reference sequence). V lost 4 bases and J lost 4; bases outside the gene matches: 12. The CDR3 runs to 17 residues. The CDR3: CASSYGGTGELVTEAFF. The CDR3, as DNA: TGTGCCAGCAGTTATGGGGGGACAGGGGAGTTGGTCACTGAAGCTTTCTTT.

The CDR3 DNA is TGCAGCGCTCCATATCTTCCTGAAGCTTTCTTT. Translating it yields CSAPYLPEAFF. The rearrangement links TRBV20-1 to TRBJ1-1; D gene uncertain. The CDR3 covers 11 residues. CDR1 DFQATT and CDR2 SNEGSKA come from the germline V gene (reference sequence).

CDR3 bases: TGCGCCAGCAGCCTCGGGGACTTTTCTGGGAACACTGAAGCTTTCTTT. It is translated as CASSLGDFSGNTEAFF. The chain couples TRBV5-1 to TRBJ1-1; possible D gene TRBD1, 5 bases. This CDR3 has 16 amino acids. V lost 4 bases, J lost 1 base, and 17 bases lay in between. Germline assignment: CDR1 SGHRS and CDR2 YFSETQ.

Concerning this clonotype itself: This may stem from a read error, because a much larger clone lies one nucleotide away. The chain is built from TRBV12-3 or TRBV12-4 and TRBJ1-2; the D is unclear. The CDR3 has 12 residues. Trimming stripped 4 bases from V and 7 bases from J, with 10 bases between. The CDR3 sequence is CASSSCAVGYTF. CDR3 coding DNA: TGTGCCAGCAGTTCCTGTGCCGTTGGCTACACCTTC.

This clonotype was seen just once. The chain employs TRBV20-1 and TRBJ2-5; possibly TRBD1 for D (5 bases). The germline V gene encodes CDR1 DFQATT and CDR2 SNEGSKA (reference sequence). Trimming cost V 0 bases and J 4 bases, with 9 bases left between them. This CDR3 comprises 13 residues. CDR3: CSARDPRVETQYF. CDR3 coding DNA: TGCAGTGCTAGAGACCCCAGGGTAGAGACCCAGTACTTC.